This T cell receptor (beta chain) was recorded in a study of T cells in Graves' hyperthyroidism and ophthalmopathy. The study, taken as a whole, reports: Stable hyperthyroidism and ophthalmopathy were separated using 13 V-J signatures.

As concerns this clonotype: As yet, its antigen is unknown.

TCR beta CDR3 sequences were amplified from RNA transcripts. First-round RT-PCR with HTBI primers amplified the TCR CDR3 region. TCRdb re-analysed the multiplex PCR reads in MiXCR, keeping a single row per CDR3 protein. The sample holds almost 500,000 distinct CDR3 sequences, less than 25% seen once. CDR1 is LNHNV, CDR2 YYDKDF, per germline (reference sequence). CDR3 size: 15 residues. V was cut by 0 bases and J by 1 base, with 7 bases left in between. The study included ophthalmopathy patients with Clinical Activity Score at least 3, NOSPECS grade at least 4 and duration under 3 months. This chain joins TRBV15 and TRBJ2-1; D is possibly TRBD1 (6 bases). This receptor was obtained from a woman in her seventies with Graves' ophthalmopathy. Source material: blood. CDR3 loop: CATSRDGQSYNEQFF. In DNA, the CDR3 is TGTGCCACCAGCAGAGATGGACAGTCCTACAATGAGCAGTTCTTC.